The text below deals with one T cell receptor (beta chain). The data belong to a study of CD8 T cells in Susac syndrome. RNA, at 0.5 to 1 ug, was reverse transcribed with random hexamers. Using its own MiXCR run on the immunoSEQ multiplex PCR reads, TCRdb lists one record per CDR3 protein. The repertoire consists of about 190,000 distinct CDR3 sequences, with about 94% occurring once and the leading ten covering approximately 0.098%. Peripheral blood CD8+ and CD4+ T cells were profiled by TCR beta sequencing. The authors negatively isolated CD8+ and CD4+ T cells and FACS-enriched TEMRA cells. V lost 5 bases to trimming and J lost 1 base, with 15 bases between them. The CDR3 is 15 amino acids. Germline-derived CDR1 and CDR2 are SGHRS and YFSETQ.

The material sequenced was CD4+ T cells from PBMCs. This receptor was identified in a human donor in good health. The chain couples TRBV5-1 to TRBJ1-1; maybe TRBD1 (5 bases). CDR3 loop: CASRGNRFSNTEAFF. The CDR3 nucleotides are TGCGCCAGCAGAGGAAACAGGTTTTCGAACACTGAAGCTTTCTTT.